A single sample is the source of the 6 T cell receptor beta chains below, sequenced in a study of metastatic and nonmetastatic thyroid tumors. Thyroid surgery took place with no prior treatment in any patient. TCRdb re-analyzed the PCR reads using MiXCR. The sample has 11,000 to 15,000 clones; roughly 28% are singletons. Sequencing input: tumor tissue. Every receptor here comes from a female donor with papillary thyroid cancer or a benign thyroid nodule (not recorded which). Some clones in this sample may be carry-over from other donors' samples.

The chain combines TRBV4-2 with TRBJ2-7, with D perhaps being TRBD1 or TRBD2 (6 bases each). V was pared by 4 bases and J by 2 bases, with 12 bases between. This CDR3 region has 14 residues. Germline lookup yields CDR1 LGHNA and CDR2 YNFKEQ. CDR3 region: CASSLGRDTYEQYF. In DNA, the CDR3 is TGTGCCAGCAGCCTAGGGCGGGACACCTACGAGCAGTACTTC.

This clone was picked up many times. The chain has TRBV7-9 and TRBJ2-1; TRBD2 matches 9 bases. Trimming cost V 4 bases and J 9 bases; bases outside gene matches: 16. CDR3 length equals 17 residues. CDR1 is SEHNR, CDR2 FQNEAQ, per germline (reference sequence). As DNA, the CDR3 is TGTGCCAGCAGCTCGGGGGGTAGCGGGGGTGGGGTAGCTGAGCAGTTCTTC. Protein: CASSSGGSGGGVAEQFF. Using reference TRBV7-9 and TRBJ2-1 for the parts outside the CDR3, the full variable domain is DTGVSQNPRHKITKRGQNVTFRCDPISEHNRLYWYRQTLGQGPEFLTYFQNEAQLEKSRLLSDRFSAERPKGSFSTLEIQRTEQGDSAMYLCASSSGGSGGGVAEQFFGPGTRLTVL.

The rearrangement joins TRBV5-1 to TRBJ1-2; D is unresolved. Trimming took off 0 bases at V and 4 bases at J, with 10 bases between the two ends. CDR3 length equals 14 residues. The germline gives CDR1 SGHRS, CDR2 YFSETQ. Written as DNA, the CDR3 is TGCGCCAGCAGCTTGGAGCCTTTAGGCTATGGCTACACCTTC. Translation: CASSLEPLGYGYTF.

This clone was detected a few times. The chain is built from TRBV24-1 and TRBJ2-7; maybe TRBD1 (6 bases). CDR1 and CDR2 (germline): KGHDR, SFDVKD. The CDR3 contains 15 residues. The ends were cut back, 4 bases at V and 5 bases at J, with 17 bases in the middle. In DNA form, the CDR3 reads TGTGCCACCAGTGACCCCAGGCAGGGGAATGACGAGCAGTACTTC. Translation: CATSDPRQGNDEQYF.

The gene calls are TRBV20-1 and TRBJ2-7, with 10 positions matching TRBD1. The CDR3 has 14 residues. In germline, CDR1 is DFQATT, CDR2 SNEGSKA (reference sequence). J was trimmed by 6 bases and V by 6 bases; bases with no gene match: 11. For the CDR3, the DNA is TGCAGTGCCACAAGACAGGGGGCTCGATTCGAGCAGTACGTC. It is translated as CSATRQGARFEQYV.

J is TRBJ2-2 and V is TRBV3-1; D call uncertain. Germline V lookup: CDR1 LGHDT, CDR2 YNNKEL (reference sequence). V dropped 0 bases and J dropped 3 bases, with 2 bases sitting between them. CDR3 size: 13 residues. CDR3 amino acids: CASSQDHTGELFF. As DNA, the CDR3 is TGTGCCAGCAGCCAAGATCACACCGGGGAGCTGTTTTTT. The complete variable domain, with remaining parts taken from reference TRBV3-1 and TRBJ2-2, reads DTAVSQTPKYLVTQMGNDKSIKCEQNLGHDTMYWYKQDSKKFLKIMFSYNNKELIINETVPNRFSPKSPDKAHLNLHINSLELGDSAVYFCASSQDHTGELFFGEGSRLTVL.